This T cell receptor beta chain was documented in a study of blood T cell repertoires in COVID-19. This CDR3 is built from 17 residues. Germline-derived CDR1 and CDR2 are SGHAT and FQNNGV. V was pared by 4 bases and J by 2 bases, with 9 bases of the junction left unmatched. The data were produced by immunoSEQ multiplex PCR, yet TCRdb's version contains in-frame clones alone and is incomplete. The sample yields roughly 180,000 clones, 60% to 85% seen once. This clone turned up a few times. The chain is built from TRBV11-2 and TRBJ2-1; 9 bases agree with TRBD2. Sequences were obtained from peripheral blood. The source of this sequence is a man between 60 and 75 years old with active or convalescent COVID-19. The CDR3 coding sequence is TGTGCCAGCAGCTCGCCTAGGGCGGGAGGGCCCTACAATGAGCAGTTCTTC. This encodes CASSSPRAGGPYNEQFF.